The rows below give T cell receptor beta chains drawn from one sample of a study of T cells expressing NK-cell markers. TCRdb reanalyzed the 5' RACE reads, giving one entry per CDR3 protein sequence and no DNA. The sample includes a few hundred thousand distinct CDR3 sequences. Source material: blood T cells: a sorted CD56 or NKG2C T cell subset, CD4+ or CD8+ T cells, or bulk PBMC T cells (not recorded which). The source is a man aged 18 to 69 in good health. Both conserved end residues are part of each CDR3.

v_gene	j_gene	CDR3aa
TRBV29-1	TRBJ2-7	CSVEHRGFTDEQYF
TRBV6-6	TRBJ2-7	CASQGGSEQYF
TRBV18	TRBJ2-2	CASSPDARIRNTGELFF
TRBV7-2	TRBJ2-1	CASSFSSGQGANEQFF
TRBV12-3/TRBV12-4	TRBJ2-1	CASRPRDRHNEQFF
TRBV5-4	TRBJ1-4	CASSLGDVLGEKLFF
TRBV5-1	TRBJ2-5	CASSPGTSGPLETQYF
TRBV20-1	TRBJ2-7	CSAGGPGQGTGEQYF
TRBV7-3	TRBJ1-1	CASSLIRTGSDQAFF
TRBV12-3/TRBV12-4	TRBJ1-3	CASSLGPGRGGNTIYF
TRBV2	TRBJ1-2	CASSVVRVRGYGYTF
TRBV30	TRBJ1-6	CAWSIMDRGYSPLHF
TRBV6-5	TRBJ1-2	CASSYRDRDFYGYTF
TRBV10-3	TRBJ1-1	CAISVQGFNTEAFF
TRBV7-2	TRBJ2-1	CASSPRLAGGEVLFF
TRBV28	TRBJ2-1	CASSFYGQGQYNEQFF
TRBV24-1	TRBJ2-1	CATSDSRPNRKGGYNEQFF
TRBV18	TRBJ2-6	CASSPSGQEIYSGANVLTF
TRBV24-1	TRBJ1-5	CATSDFRRQDSNQPQHF
TRBV10-3	TRBJ2-2	CAIRGQGARELSF
TRBV28	TRBJ2-1	CASRDKGQGAYNEQFF
TRBV7-8	TRBJ2-3	CASSPVRTSGTDTQYF
TRBV5-1	TRBJ1-2	CASSLGSGAYGYTF
TRBV14	TRBJ2-5	CASRRGPQETQYF
TRBV6-1	TRBJ2-2	CASRRQGVFTGELFF
TRBV18	TRBJ2-3	CASSGRVRGTDTQYF